The present TCR beta chain was sequenced within a study of monozygotic twins with inflammatory bowel disease. As concerns this clonotype: As yet, its antigen is unknown.

Findings of the study overall: IBD-affected twins scored below their healthy co-twins in TCRbeta diversity (inverse Simpson). Support for any single strong IBD-associated signal or clonotype was not found.

TCRdb re-called the 5' RACE reads and catalogs CDR3 proteins one per entry, DNA excluded. The sample totals about 420,000 distinct CDR3 sequences; its top ten clones hold more than 2%. CDR1 and CDR2 from the germline V gene are SGHNT and YYREEE (reference sequence). The CDR3 runs 16 residues. The chain combines TRBV5-4 with TRBJ1-1; as DNA is missing, the TRBD1 call by TCRdb cannot be tested. The specimen was blood. The TCR sequence derives from a human donor with ulcerative colitis or Crohn's disease, or a healthy co-twin of an affected twin (not recorded which). CDR3: CASSRKRFQGVTEAFF.